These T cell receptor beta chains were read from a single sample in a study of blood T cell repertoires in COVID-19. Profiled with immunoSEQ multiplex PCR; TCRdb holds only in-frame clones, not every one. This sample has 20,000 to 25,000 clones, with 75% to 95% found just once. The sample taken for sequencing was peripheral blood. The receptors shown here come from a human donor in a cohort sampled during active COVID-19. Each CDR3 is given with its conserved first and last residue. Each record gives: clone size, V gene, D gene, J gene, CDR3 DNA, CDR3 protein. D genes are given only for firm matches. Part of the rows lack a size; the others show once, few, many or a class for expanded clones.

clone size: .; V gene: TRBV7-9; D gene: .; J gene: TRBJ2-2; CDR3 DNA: TGTGCCAGCAGCTTAGGTAGTTACACCGGGGAGCTGTTTTTT; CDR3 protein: CASSLGSYTGELFF
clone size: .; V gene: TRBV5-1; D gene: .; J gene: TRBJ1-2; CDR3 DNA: TGCGCCAGCAGCTTCGACAGTAACTATGGCTACACCTTC; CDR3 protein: CASSFDSNYGYTF
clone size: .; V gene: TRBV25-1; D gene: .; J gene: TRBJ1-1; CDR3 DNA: TGTGCCAGCAGTGAATTGGGGCAGGGGATTGGAAACACTGAAGCTTTCTTT; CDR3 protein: CASSELGQGIGNTEAFF
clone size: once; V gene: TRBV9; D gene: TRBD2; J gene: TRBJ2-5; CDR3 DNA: TGTGCCAGCAGCGTTGGCGGGGGGGCGAAGGAGACCCAGTACTTC; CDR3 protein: CASSVGGGAKETQYF
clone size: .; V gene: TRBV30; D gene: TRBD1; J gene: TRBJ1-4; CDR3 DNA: TGTGCCTGGAGTCTGACGACAGGGGGCAATGAAAAACTGTTTTTT; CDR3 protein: CAWSLTTGGNEKLFF
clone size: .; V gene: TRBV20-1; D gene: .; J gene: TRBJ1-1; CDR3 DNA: TGCACTATGACGAGGGACACTGAAGCTTTCTTT; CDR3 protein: CTMTRDTEAFF
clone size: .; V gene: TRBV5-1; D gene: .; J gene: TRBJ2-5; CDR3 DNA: TGCGCCAGCAGCGCGACTATACAAGAGACCCAGTACTTC; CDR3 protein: CASSATIQETQYF
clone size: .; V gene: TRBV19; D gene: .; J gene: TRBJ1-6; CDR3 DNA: TGTGCCAGTAGTGCGACGTGGGCAGGGGTGTCACCCCTCCACTTT; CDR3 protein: CASSATWAGVSPLHF
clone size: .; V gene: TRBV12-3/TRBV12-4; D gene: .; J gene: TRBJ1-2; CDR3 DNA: TGTGCCAGCAGTTTTGTGAGGAGTTATGGCTACACCTTC; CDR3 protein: CASSFVRSYGYTF
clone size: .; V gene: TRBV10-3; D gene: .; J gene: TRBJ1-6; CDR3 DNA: TGTGCCATCACCGACAGCCTTAATTCACCCCTCCACTTT; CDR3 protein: CAITDSLNSPLHF
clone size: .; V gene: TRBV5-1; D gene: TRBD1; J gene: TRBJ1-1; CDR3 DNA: TGCGCCAGCAGCTCAGGACAGGGAGGGTTCACTGAAGCTTTCTTT; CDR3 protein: CASSSGQGGFTEAFF
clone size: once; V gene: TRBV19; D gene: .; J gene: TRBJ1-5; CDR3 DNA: TGTGCCAGTAGAAAGGACAAAGTGAGCAATCAGCCCCAGCATTTT; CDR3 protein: CASRKDKVSNQPQHF
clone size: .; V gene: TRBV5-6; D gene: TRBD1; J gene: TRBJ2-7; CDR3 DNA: TGTGCCAGCAAAAGGACAGGGGGCGTCTACGAGCAGTACTTC; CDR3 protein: CASKRTGGVYEQYF
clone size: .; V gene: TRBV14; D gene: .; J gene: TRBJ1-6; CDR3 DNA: TGTGCCAGCTCCTGGGGAGGGGGTTTCGCTAATTCACCCCTCCACTTT; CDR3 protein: CASSWGGGFANSPLHF
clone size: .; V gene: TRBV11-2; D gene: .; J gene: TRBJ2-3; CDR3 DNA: TGTGCCAGCAGCTATGGCGCTAGCGGTTTGGGGACAAATACGCAGTATTTT; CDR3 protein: CASSYGASGLGTNTQYF
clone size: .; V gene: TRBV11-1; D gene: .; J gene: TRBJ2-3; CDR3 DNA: TGTGCCAGCAGCGCCGCAACAGGGACCACAGATACGCAGTATTTT; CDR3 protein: CASSAATGTTDTQYF
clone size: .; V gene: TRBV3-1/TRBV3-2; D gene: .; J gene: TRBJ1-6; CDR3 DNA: TGTGCCAGCAGCCGCGATTCAGGGTTAAGCTCCTATAATTCACCCCTCCACTTT; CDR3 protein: CASSRDSGLSSYNSPLHF
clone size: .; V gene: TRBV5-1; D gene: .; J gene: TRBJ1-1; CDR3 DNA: TGCGCCAGCAGCTTGGACAGGTCGAGTACTGAAGCTTTCTTT; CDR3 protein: CASSLDRSSTEAFF
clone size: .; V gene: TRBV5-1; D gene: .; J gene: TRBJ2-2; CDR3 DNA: TGCGCCAGCAGCTTGGGGGGCGGGGTAGCGAGAACTGACACCGGGGAGCTGTTTTTT; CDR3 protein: CASSLGGGVARTDTGELFF
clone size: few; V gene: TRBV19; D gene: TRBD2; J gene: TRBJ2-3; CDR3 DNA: TGTGCCAGTAGTACCCATAGCGGGGCGGCAGATACGCAGTATTTT; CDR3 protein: CASSTHSGAADTQYF
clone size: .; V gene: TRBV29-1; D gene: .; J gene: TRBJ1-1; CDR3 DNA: TGCAGCGTTCGGGACACTGAAGCTTTCTTT; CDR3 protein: CSVRDTEAFF
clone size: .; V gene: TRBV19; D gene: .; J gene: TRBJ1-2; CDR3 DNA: TGTGCCAGTAGTATACAGCGGGACGGCCTCTACACCTTC; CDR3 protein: CASSIQRDGLYTF